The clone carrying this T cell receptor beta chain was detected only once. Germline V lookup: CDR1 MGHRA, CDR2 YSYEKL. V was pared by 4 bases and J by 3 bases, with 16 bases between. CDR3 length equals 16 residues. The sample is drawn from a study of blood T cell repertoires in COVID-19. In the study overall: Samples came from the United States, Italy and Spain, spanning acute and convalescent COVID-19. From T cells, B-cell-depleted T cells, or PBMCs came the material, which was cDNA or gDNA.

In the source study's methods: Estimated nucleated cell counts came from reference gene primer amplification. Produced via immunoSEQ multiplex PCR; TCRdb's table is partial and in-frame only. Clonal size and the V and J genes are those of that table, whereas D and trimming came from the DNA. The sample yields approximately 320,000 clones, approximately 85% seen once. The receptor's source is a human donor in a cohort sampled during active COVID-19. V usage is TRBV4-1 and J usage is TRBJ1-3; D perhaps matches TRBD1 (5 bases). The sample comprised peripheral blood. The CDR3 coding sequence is TGCGCCAGCAGCCCTGGGGAGGGGTTAAGTGGAAACACCATATATTTT. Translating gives CASSPGEGLSGNTIYF.